The 32 T cell receptor beta chains listed next were all sequenced from one sample in a study of T-cell memory formation after mild COVID-19. TCRdb recomputed calls from the 5' RACE reads with MiXCR, one row per CDR3 protein. The sample lists 280,000 or so distinct CDR3 sequences, around 8% seen once, with about 20% in the top ten. Sequencing was done on a sample of PBMCs or a T cell subset sorted from them (not recorded which). All receptors come from a man aged 18 to 29 who had mild COVID-19 (a few samples of this study predate the infection). Cell type and time point are not known.

This clonotype was seen a handful of times. The V and J genes are TRBV28 and TRBJ2-7; 11 bases map to TRBD2. Germline V gives CDR1 MDHEN, CDR2 SYDVKM. The CDR3 contains 15 residues. V lost 6 bases and J lost 4; bases outside the gene matches: 8. The DNA of the CDR3 is TGTGCCAGCAGCTCCGGACTAGCGGGCGAATACGAGCAGTACTTC. This encodes CASSSGLAGEYEQYF.

This clonotype was seen more than once but under ten times. The chain employs TRBV20-1 and TRBJ2-1; a possible D gene is TRBD2 (5 bases). Trimming removed 1 base from V and 5 bases from J, with 12 bases in between. Germline loops: CDR1 DFQATT, CDR2 SNEGSKA (reference sequence). This CDR3 contains 14 residues. CDR3 coding DNA: TGCAGTGCTAGAGCTCCGAACGGGGACAATGAGCAGTTCTTC. This sequence encodes CSARAPNGDNEQFF.

This clonotype was counted only a few times. The chain recombines TRBV6-2 or TRBV6-3 with TRBJ2-7; 12 bases fit TRBD2. The V segment lost 2 bases and the J segment 5 bases; nucleotides outside the gene matches: 10. Germline CDR1 is MNHEY and CDR2 is SVGEGT. The CDR3 length is 17 residues. The CDR3, as DNA: TGTGCCAGCAGTTACGCTAGCGGGGGGGCCGGTAAGCACGAGCAGTACTTC. Translating it yields CASSYASGGAGKHEQYF.

This clonotype appeared a few times. The chain carries TRBV7-9 and TRBJ2-7, with D possibly TRBD1 on 6 matching bases. The CDR3 has 14 amino acids. Trimming pared 5 bases from V and 6 bases from J, leaving 17 bases between. Germline CDR1 SEHNR, CDR2 FQNEAQ (reference sequence). DNA for the CDR3: TGTGCCAGCAGCCTGACGGCAGGGGTCGGCGAGCAGTACTTC. Protein: CASSLTAGVGEQYF.

This clonotype was detected ten times or more. This chain connects TRBV7-2 to TRBJ2-4, with 7 bases matching TRBD1. The V segment lost 1 base and the J segment 9 bases; nucleotides outside the gene matches: 6. Germline V gene sequence: CDR1 SGHTA, CDR2 FQGNSA. This CDR3 spans 14 amino acids. CDR3 amino acids: CASSLGLQGSIQYF. For the CDR3, the DNA is TGTGCCAGCAGCTTAGGACTACAGGGGAGCATTCAGTACTTC.

In its sample, this clonotype was seen a few times. This chain joins TRBV6-2 or TRBV6-3 and TRBJ2-3; 7 bases align to TRBD2. With V trimmed by 0 bases and J by 0 bases, 3 bases remained unmatched. The CDR3 totals 16 residues. Germline values: CDR1 MNHEY, CDR2 SVGEGT. CDR3 DNA: TGTGCCAGCAGTTACTCTCTAGCGGCGAGCACAGATACGCAGTATTTT. Translation: CASSYSLAASTDTQYF.

This clonotype has a handful of counts. The rearrangement joins TRBV7-2 to TRBJ2-3; D uncertain. This CDR3 has 13 amino acids. V was shortened by 2 bases and J by 4 bases, with 7 bases between the two germline ends. CDR1 and CDR2 from the germline V gene are SGHTA and FQGNSA. Written as DNA, the CDR3 is TGTGCCAGCAGCTTAACGAGGTCAGATACGCAGTATTTT. Translation: CASSLTRSDTQYF.

Many counts were recorded for this clonotype. This chain links TRBV7-9 with TRBJ2-3; either TRBD1 or TRBD2 may supply D (5 bases each). Germline CDR1 SEHNR, CDR2 FQNEAQ (reference sequence). CDR3 length equals 16 residues. The V and J ends lost 5 bases and 3 bases respectively, with 18 bases between them. The CDR3 is CASSKGTEASTDTQYF. The CDR3 bases are TGTGCCAGCAGCAAGGGGACGGAGGCTTCGACAGATACGCAGTATTTT.

The chain has TRBV20-1 and TRBJ2-4; 9 positions match TRBD1. The germline V gene has CDR1 DFQATT and CDR2 SNEGSKA (reference sequence). The CDR3 sequence is 14 residues long. After removal of 5 bases from V and 7 bases from J, the junction contained 9 bases not matched to a gene. The CDR3 DNA follows: TGCAGTGCTGGTGGACAGGGGTTGGGCAACATTCAGTACTTC. Translated, it gives CSAGGQGLGNIQYF.

The chain carries TRBV18 and TRBJ2-2, with 8 bases fitting TRBD1. Germline V gene lookup returns CDR1 KGHSH and CDR2 LQKENI. The CDR3 extends over 14 amino acids. The V segment lost 3 bases and the J segment 6 bases; nucleotides outside the gene matches: 3. In DNA form, the CDR3 reads TGTGCCAGCTCACCTATGACAGGGGCCGGGGAGCTGTTTTTT. The encoded protein is CASSPMTGAGELFF.

V and J are TRBV5-5 and TRBJ2-6; D not certain. Trimming left V 1 base short and J 0 bases short, with 8 bases between. The germline CDR1 and CDR2 sequences are SGHKS and YYEKEE (reference sequence). The CDR3 sequence is 16 residues long. The CDR3 reads CASSLIQNSGANVLTF. As DNA, the CDR3 is TGTGCCAGCAGCTTGATACAGAACTCTGGGGCCAACGTCCTGACTTTC.

This clonotype occurred a few times. V is TRBV7-2 and J is TRBJ1-2, with D tentatively TRBD1 (5 bases). Trimming took 3 bases from V and 7 from J, leaving 9 bases between them. CDR1 and CDR2 from the germline V gene are SGHTA and FQGNSA. CDR3 size: 12 residues. The chain's CDR3 is CASSFSGLGYTF. DNA for the CDR3: TGTGCCAGCAGCTTTTCAGGGCTTGGCTACACCTTC.

This sequence joins TRBV7-3 and TRBJ2-3, with 14 bases aligning to TRBD2. From germline, CDR1 is SGHTA and CDR2 FQGTGA. The CDR3 spans 15 residues. The trim removed 4 bases at V and 6 bases at J, leaving 3 bases unmatched. This chain's CDR3 is CASSSRTSGGDTQYF. CDR3 sequence (DNA): TGTGCCAGCAGCTCCCGGACTAGCGGGGGGGATACGCAGTATTTT.

This clonotype occurred a few times. The chain employs TRBV19 and TRBJ1-2; D gene unclear. V was shortened by 6 bases and J by 4 bases, with 24 bases between the two germline ends. The CDR3 is made up of 17 amino acids. Germline V gene data show CDR1 as LNHDA and CDR2 as SQIVND (reference sequence). CDR3 residues: CASSSPGQSRYFYGYTF. The DNA of the CDR3 is TGTGCCAGTAGCTCCCCCGGGCAGTCACGTTACTTCTATGGCTACACCTTC.

The CDR3 here is CASSPQPSGGQETQYF. DNA of the CDR3: TGTGCCAGCAGCCCCCAACCTAGCGGGGGCCAAGAGACCCAGTACTTC. V gene TRBV7-3 combines with J gene TRBJ2-5, with 10 bases fitting TRBD2. Trimming cost V 5 bases and J 1 base; bases outside gene matches: 7. CDR3 size: 16 residues. Germline assignment: CDR1 SGHTA and CDR2 FQGTGA.

The chain couples TRBV24-1 to TRBJ2-5, with a tentative D call TRBD1 (8 bases). Germline CDR1 is KGHDR and CDR2 is SFDVKD. This CDR3 is 17 amino acids long. The germline V and J ends were trimmed by 4 bases and 1 base, with 18 bases remaining between them. CDR3 sequence reads: CATSDRGQGGAQETQYF. Here the CDR3 DNA reads TGTGCCACCAGTGACCGCGGACAGGGAGGGGCCCAAGAGACCCAGTACTTC.

This clonotype was seen a few times. This chain links TRBV29-1 with TRBJ2-7; the match to TRBD1 covers 7 bases. Trimming at V came to 4 bases and at J to 2 bases, leaving 8 bases not matched to a gene. CDR3 length equals 14 residues. Germline V gene lookup returns CDR1 SQVTM and CDR2 ANQGSEA. CDR3 coding DNA: TGCAGCGTTGCCGGGACAGATTATACCTACGAGCAGTACTTC. Translated: CSVAGTDYTYEQYF.

This clonotype was found a few times. The chain has TRBV5-4 and TRBJ1-1; tentative D call: TRBD1 (5 bases). From germline, CDR1 is SGHNT and CDR2 YYREEE (reference sequence). Trimming took 0 bases from V and 4 from J, leaving 13 bases between them. This CDR3 is built from 15 residues. CDR3 loop: CASSLDARGGTEAFF. The CDR3 coding sequence is TGTGCCAGCAGCTTGGACGCCCGCGGGGGCACTGAAGCTTTCTTT. The full variable domain, with the rest looked up from reference TRBV5-4 and TRBJ1-1, is ETGVTQSPTHLIKTRGQQVTLRCSSQSGHNTVSWYQQALGQGPQFIFQYYREEENGRGNFPPRFSGLQFPNYSSELNVNALELDDSALYLCASSLDARGGTEAFFGQGTRLTVV.

The chain is built from TRBV4-3 and TRBJ2-5; D gene uncertain. V was clipped by 1 base and J by 4 bases, with 10 bases between them. CDR1 is LGHNA, CDR2 YSLEER, per germline. This CDR3 has 14 residues. This CDR3 reads CASSQGPVRETQYF. DNA for the CDR3: TGCGCCAGCAGCCAAGGCCCCGTCCGAGAGACCCAGTACTTC.

This clonotype was seen once. The CDR3 nucleotides are TGTGCCAGCAGTCCACCTGGACACCGCTGGGAGGCAGATACGCAGTATTTT. It codes for CASSPPGHRWEADTQYF. This chain links TRBV6-5 with TRBJ2-3, with D possibly TRBD2 on 6 matching bases. Trimming took off 5 bases at V and 4 bases at J, with 22 bases between the two ends. The CDR3 has 17 residues. In germline, CDR1 is MNHEY, CDR2 SVGAGI.

J is TRBJ1-2 and V is TRBV19, with D possibly matching TRBD1 (5 bases). V was shortened by 9 bases and J by 3 bases, with 14 bases between the two germline ends. The CDR3 sequence is 13 residues long. Germline V gene sequence: CDR1 LNHDA, CDR2 SQIVND (reference sequence). The CDR3 nucleotides read TGTGCCAGCCACCCCACGGGGGACTATGGCTACACCTTC. Translation gives CASHPTGDYGYTF.

This clonotype showed up just a few times. J is TRBJ2-6 and V is TRBV6-6, with D possibly called TRBD1 or TRBD2 (5 bases each). Germline CDR1 MNHNY, CDR2 SVGAGI (reference sequence). The V gene lost 5 bases and the J gene lost 0 bases, with 14 bases spanning the gap. The CDR3 is 17 residues long. The DNA for the CDR3 is TGTGCCAGCAGTCACTTGGGACGTTTCTCTGGGGCCAACGTCCTGACTTTC. Amino acid sequence: CASSHLGRFSGANVLTF.

The chain joins TRBV7-8 to TRBJ1-1; 7 bases are shared with TRBD1. The CDR3 spans 15 residues. V lost 7 bases to trimming and J lost 1 base; unmatched junction nucleotides: 9. Germline V lookup: CDR1 SGHVS, CDR2 FQNEAQ. The DNA of the CDR3 is TGTGCCAGCACCACCTGGGGGACAGAGAACACTGAAGCTTTCTTT. Translating it yields CASTTWGTENTEAFF.

This clonotype showed up just a few times. The rearrangement joins TRBV18 to TRBJ1-1; maybe TRBD1 (5 bases). The CDR3 runs 15 residues. CDR1 and CDR2 (germline): KGHSH, LQKENI. V was trimmed by 3 bases and J by 4 bases, leaving 15 bases between them. CDR3 in DNA: TGTGCCAGCTCACCGGGTCGGGGGACCGGCACTGAAGCTTTCTTT. It yields the protein CASSPGRGTGTEAFF.

At least ten counts were recorded for this clonotype. This chain uses TRBV20-1 with TRBJ2-3, with 7 nucleotides matching TRBD2. Germline values: CDR1 DFQATT, CDR2 SNEGSKA (reference sequence). Trimming removed 6 bases from V and 1 base from J; junction bases left unmatched: 13. This CDR3 is 16 amino acids long. CDR3 in amino acids: CSATARSSGRTDTQYF. CDR3 DNA sequence: TGCAGTGCGACTGCTAGGTCTAGCGGACGCACAGATACGCAGTATTTT.

This clonotype appeared a few times. The V gene is TRBV6-6, the J gene TRBJ2-3; 9 bases line up with TRBD1. This CDR3 has 15 residues. Germline CDR1 MNHNY, CDR2 SVGAGI (reference sequence). V lost 6 bases and J lost 2; bases outside the gene matches: 6. The CDR3 region is CASRPGQGHTDTQYF. As DNA, the CDR3 is TGTGCCAGCAGGCCGGGACAGGGCCACACAGATACGCAGTATTTT.

This clonotype was counted many times. The chain employs TRBV12-3 or TRBV12-4 and TRBJ2-1; D might be TRBD2 (7 bases). The CDR3 consists of 17 residues. The ends were cut back, 7 bases at V and 7 bases at J, with 26 bases in the middle. The CDR3 sequence: CASTSTVAGGAGNEQFF. CDR3 sequence (DNA): TGTGCCAGCACCAGCACCGTAGCTGGGGGGGCCGGGAATGAGCAGTTCTTC.

The V and J genes are TRBV4-2 and TRBJ1-4, with D unresolved. The CDR3 consists of 15 residues. The germline V gene has CDR1 LGHNA and CDR2 YNFKEQ. V was pared by 0 bases and J by 7 bases, with 12 bases between. CDR3 bases: TGTGCCAGCAGCCAAGACGGCGGGGTTGGTGAAAAACTGTTTTTT. It encodes CASSQDGGVGEKLFF.

This clonotype showed up just a few times. The J gene is TRBJ1-5, the V gene TRBV10-3; D unclear. In germline, CDR1 is ENHRY, CDR2 SYGVKD. Trimming stripped 2 bases from V and 1 base from J, with 12 bases between. CDR3 size: 16 residues. Here the CDR3 reads CAISERTGGSNQPQHF. CDR3 sequence (DNA): TGTGCCATCAGTGAGAGAACTGGCGGCAGCAATCAGCCCCAGCATTTT.

This chain links TRBV6-6 with TRBJ1-4; D might be TRBD1 (5 bases). The CDR3 totals 15 residues. CDR1 is MNHNY and CDR2 is SVGAGI in the germline V gene (reference sequence). The germline V and J ends were trimmed by 6 bases and 4 bases, with 15 bases remaining between them. The CDR3 loop reads CASSPSGGGNEKLFF. In DNA form, the CDR3 reads TGTGCCAGCAGCCCCTCGGGCGGGGGTAATGAAAAACTGTTTTTT.

The chain recombines TRBV4-1 with TRBJ2-5, with D perhaps being TRBD1 or TRBD2 (5 bases each). V dropped 1 base and J dropped 4 bases, with 10 bases sitting between them. The CDR3 sequence is 14 residues long. CDR1 and CDR2 (germline): MGHRA, YSYEKL. CDR3 in DNA: TGCGCCAGCAGCCAAGGGAACGGGGCAGAGACCCAGTACTTC. It specifies CASSQGNGAETQYF.

The chain links TRBV6-2 or TRBV6-3 to TRBJ2-1; the match to TRBD2 covers 11 bases. The CDR3 consists of 13 residues. CDR1 and CDR2 from the germline V gene are MNHEY and SVGEGT. J was trimmed by 7 bases and V by 8 bases; bases with no gene match: 4. Written as DNA, the CDR3 is TGTGCCAGCGGACTAGCGGGCTGGAATGAGCAGTTCTTC. This gives the protein CASGLAGWNEQFF.